These 7 T cell receptor beta chains came from one sample sequenced in a study of a mutant IDH1 vaccine in newly diagnosed glioma. Documented time point: baseline, week 1 (first vaccination visit). Indicated treatment: pre-vaccination baseline after standard-of-care therapy. The table came from immunoSEQ multiplex PCR; TCRdb's copy has only in-frame clones and leaves some out. Of tens of thousands of clones detected, around four fifths appear once; the ten largest clones hold 7.4%. The specimen comprised PBMCs, sampled from a glioma patient treated with radiotherapy, temozolomide or both. The origin of the receptors is a woman aged 45-65 years with glioma.

CDR3 in DNA: TGTGCCAGCAGTTTATCCGGCGGGGCAGGAGCCTATGGCTACACCTTC. Translation gives CASSLSGGAGAYGYTF. The V and J genes are TRBV28 and TRBJ1-2; D may be TRBD1 (5 bases). The germline CDR1 and CDR2 sequences are MDHEN and SYDVKM. V shed 1 base and J shed 4 bases, with 16 bases lying between them. The CDR3 has 16 amino acids.

The chain carries TRBV6-5 and TRBJ1-2; D gene uncertain. The V end lost 10 bases, the J end lost 8 bases, and 20 bases lay between the germline ends. The germline CDR1 and CDR2 sequences are MNHEY and SVGAGI. This CDR3 has 13 amino acids. CDR3 sequence (DNA): TGTGCCACTAGTTCCGGACCCGCGTCGGGCTACACCTTC. It yields the protein CATSSGPASGYTF.

This sequence joins TRBV27 and TRBJ2-7; 8 positions agree with TRBD1. In germline, CDR1 is MNHEY, CDR2 SMNVEV (reference sequence). Trimming removed 5 bases from V and 9 bases from J; junction bases left unmatched: 6. This CDR3 region has 12 residues. The chain's CDR3 is CASSTDREAQYF. Written as DNA, the CDR3 is TGTGCCAGCAGTACGGACAGGGAAGCGCAGTACTTC.

The chain uses TRBV27 and TRBJ1-1; D gene ambiguous. This CDR3 region has 16 residues. V gave up 0 bases and J gave up 1 base, with 12 bases separating them. Germline V gene data show CDR1 as MNHEY and CDR2 as SMNVEV (reference sequence). The chain's CDR3 is CASSLSPGRRNTEAFF. CDR3 DNA: TGTGCCAGCAGTTTATCGCCCGGACGGCGGAACACTGAAGCTTTCTTT.

The chain is built from TRBV6-1 and TRBJ1-5, with a tentative D call TRBD1 (6 bases). V shed 0 bases and J shed 3 bases, with 12 bases lying between them. Germline V lookup: CDR1 MNHNS, CDR2 SASEGT. The CDR3 sequence is 16 residues long. The CDR3 spells CASSEAESGANQPQHF. CDR3 DNA: TGTGCCAGCAGTGAAGCGGAGTCGGGGGCCAATCAGCCCCAGCATTTT.

The chain has TRBV30 and TRBJ2-1; D possibly corresponds to TRBD1 (5 bases). V dropped 4 bases and J dropped 6 bases, with 10 bases sitting between them. Germline-derived CDR1 and CDR2 are GTSNPN and SVGIG (reference sequence). The CDR3 spans 12 residues. The CDR3 loop is CAWTQGGNEQFF. The CDR3 DNA reads as TGTGCCTGGACCCAGGGTGGCAATGAGCAGTTCTTC.

This chain uses TRBV9 with TRBJ2-6; possibly TRBD2 for D (6 bases). Germline values: CDR1 SGDLS, CDR2 YYNGEE. This CDR3 comprises 15 residues. The ends were cut back, 4 bases at V and 0 bases at J, with 8 bases in the middle. CDR3 region: CASSSGSSGANVLTF. CDR3 nucleotide sequence: TGTGCCAGCAGCTCCGGGAGCTCTGGGGCCAACGTCCTGACTTTC.